This record looks at one T cell receptor beta chain sequence and its context. Its specificity is unknown. The entry originates in a study of T cells in narcolepsy. General study points: Same-patient CSF and blood CD4+ T cell clonotypes included HCRT-specific and TRIB2-specific autoreactive ones. No autoreactive T cell clone sequences appeared in some memory CD4+ repertoires.

The repertoire was sequenced with immunoSEQ multiplex PCR; TCRdb's copy has only in-frame clones and lacks some. In the table there are some 23,000 clones, 84% of which are singletons. CDR3 size: 16 residues. Germline V CDR1 and CDR2: MDHEN, SYDVKM. V lost 6 bases and J lost 1, with 18 bases in between. The specimen sequenced was CD45RA- memory CD4+ T cells from PBMCs. This chain uses TRBV28 with TRBJ1-1; D gene uncertain. The sequence was obtained from a human donor with narcolepsy. The CDR3 region has the DNA TGTGCCAGCAGCCGGAGCGCCTTAGCCCAGAACACTGAAGCTTTCTTT. As protein: CASSRSALAQNTEAFF.